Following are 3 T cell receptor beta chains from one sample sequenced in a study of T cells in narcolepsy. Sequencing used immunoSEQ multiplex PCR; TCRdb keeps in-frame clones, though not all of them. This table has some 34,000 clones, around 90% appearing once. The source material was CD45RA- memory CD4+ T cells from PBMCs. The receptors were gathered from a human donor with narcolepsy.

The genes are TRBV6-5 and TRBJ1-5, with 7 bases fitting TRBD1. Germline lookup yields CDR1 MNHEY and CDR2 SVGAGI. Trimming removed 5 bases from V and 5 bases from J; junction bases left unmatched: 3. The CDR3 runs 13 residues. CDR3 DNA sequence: TGTGCCAGCAGTCAGGGGGGGGATCAGCCCCAGCATTTT. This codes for CASSQGGDQPQHF.

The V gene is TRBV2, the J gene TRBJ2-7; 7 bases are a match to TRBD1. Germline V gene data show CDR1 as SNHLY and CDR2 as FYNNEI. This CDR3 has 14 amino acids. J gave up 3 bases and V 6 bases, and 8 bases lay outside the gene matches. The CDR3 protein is CASRETGPDYEQYF. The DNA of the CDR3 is TGTGCCAGCAGAGAGACAGGGCCAGACTACGAGCAGTACTTC.

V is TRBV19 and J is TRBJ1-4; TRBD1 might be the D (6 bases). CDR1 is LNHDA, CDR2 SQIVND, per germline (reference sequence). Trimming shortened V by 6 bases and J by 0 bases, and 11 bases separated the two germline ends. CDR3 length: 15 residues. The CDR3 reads CASRKGGATNEKLFF. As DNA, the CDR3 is TGTGCCAGTAGGAAAGGGGGAGCAACTAATGAAAAACTGTTTTTT.